The rows below give T cell receptor beta chains drawn from one sample of a study of control samples from healthy donors and cancer patients. Here immunoSEQ multiplex PCR was the method, and the copy in TCRdb shows in-frame clones only, minus some. The table has more than 60,000 clones, around 86% seen once; the top ten hold 9.5%. The sample comprised PBMCs. The source of these receptors is a woman between 50 and 59 years old with colorectal cancer. Each CDR3 is given with its conserved first and last residue. A D gene is named only where the DNA matches it firmly. For some rows the clone size is stated as once, few or many, or as a class when expanded; others skip it.

CDR3 DNA	CDR3 protein	clone size	V gene	D gene	J gene
TGTGCCAGTGACCAGGGCCCACCGACTTGCTATGGCTACACCTTC	CASDQGPPTCYGYTF	-	TRBV7-9	-	TRBJ1-2
TGTGCCAGCAGCCCCTGGACAGGGAAGGAATTTGGTAGAGGCTACACCTTC	CASSPWTGKEFGRGYTF	-	TRBV3-1/TRBV3-2	TRBD1	TRBJ1-2
TGTGCCAGCAGTTACTCGATGGAGGGGGACAATCAGCCCCAGCATTTT	CASSYSMEGDNQPQHF	-	TRBV6-2/TRBV6-3	-	TRBJ1-5
TGTGCCAGCAGTGACTCGGGTGCGAGCACTGAAGCTTTCTTT	CASSDSGASTEAFF	-	TRBV6-4	-	TRBJ1-1
TGTGCCAGCAGTCCCGGAGGCTCCACCGGGGAGCTGTTTTTT	CASSPGGSTGELFF	-	TRBV7-3	-	TRBJ2-2
TGCGCCAGCAGTGGAGGGGACGGTGGATATAATGAAAAACTGTTTTTT	CASSGGDGGYNEKLFF	-	TRBV10-1	-	TRBJ1-4
TGTGCCAGCAGTGATCACGACAGGGGGAAATCCAATGAGCAGTTCTTC	CASSDHDRGKSNEQFF	-	TRBV6-4	TRBD1	TRBJ2-1
TGCGCCAGCAGCTTGGCGAGGGAAGGGGATACAGATACGCAGTATTTT	CASSLAREGDTDTQYF	-	TRBV5-1	-	TRBJ2-3
TGTGCCAGCAGCCACCACCCCGGCTCCGCGGGGGCTGAGCAGTTCTTC	CASSHHPGSAGAEQFF	-	TRBV14	-	TRBJ2-1
TGTGCCAGCAGTCACGGTGGAGAAGGTGAAAAACTGTTTTTT	CASSHGGEGEKLFF	-	TRBV6-5	-	TRBJ1-4
TGTGCCACCAGCAGAGAAGCGACTGCAACTAATGAAAAACTGTTTTTT	CATSREATATNEKLFF	once	TRBV15	-	TRBJ1-4
TGTGCCAGCTCAACGGGACAGATGGGAGAGACCCAGTACTTC	CASSTGQMGETQYF	-	TRBV18	TRBD1	TRBJ2-5
TGTGCCACCAGCAGAGATGGGACAGGGGCCTTCGGGGGGGCTTTCTTT	CATSRDGTGAFGGAFF	-	TRBV15	TRBD1	TRBJ1-1
TGTGCCAGCAGTAACGGACAGGAGGAGTCACCCCTCCACTTT	CASSNGQEESPLHF	-	TRBV6-5	TRBD1	TRBJ1-6
TGTGCCAGCAGCCAAGGAAGCGGGGGCACAGATACGCAGTATTTT	CASSQGSGGTDTQYF	-	TRBV14	TRBD2	TRBJ2-3
TGTGCCTGGATGTGGGGAAATAGAGGAGAGACCCAGTACTTC	CAWMWGNRGETQYF	once	TRBV30	-	TRBJ2-5
TGTGCCAGCAGCCAACTAGCGGGGGGGCCCCCTTCAGAGACCCAGTACTTC	CASSQLAGGPPSETQYF	-	TRBV14	TRBD2	TRBJ2-5
TGTGCCTGGAGTGTCGGGGAGAACACTGAAGCTTTCTTT	CAWSVGENTEAFF	-	TRBV30	-	TRBJ1-1
TGTGCCACACGGACGTCGAACACCGGGGAGCTGTTTTTT	CATRTSNTGELFF	-	TRBV24-1	-	TRBJ2-2
TGTGCCAGCAGTGACCGGGACAGTAATCAGCCCCAGCATTTT	CASSDRDSNQPQHF	-	TRBV2	TRBD1	TRBJ1-5
TGTGCCAGTTCCAACAGCTACACTGAAGCTTTCTTT	CASSNSYTEAFF	few	TRBV14	-	TRBJ1-1
TGCGCCAGCAGCCAAGGGATTAACAGGGCGAACACCGGGGAGCTGTTTTTT	CASSQGINRANTGELFF	-	TRBV4-1	-	TRBJ2-2
TGTGCCAGCAGCGCAGGACAGGCGAACACTGAAGCTTTCTTT	CASSAGQANTEAFF	-	TRBV7-8	TRBD1	TRBJ1-1
TGCGCCAGCAGCTTGGTGGGTAGCGTGGCAGATACGCAGTATTTT	CASSLVGSVADTQYF	-	TRBV5-1	-	TRBJ2-3